Presented here are 18 T cell receptor beta chains from one specimen sequenced in a study of regulatory T cells in long-lasting Graves disease. Assembly of TCR beta libraries relied on iRepertoire HTBI primers together with Arm-PCR of CDR3 regions. TCRdb itself ran the multiplex PCR reads through MiXCR, one entry per CDR3 protein. The sample consists of 360,000 or so distinct CDR3 sequences, around 15% of them appearing once. This sample's time point: newly diagnosed GD, antithyroid drugs for less than 3 months. From RNA extracted from PBMCs, the TCR library was made. The data also belong to a second study, concerning T cells in Graves' hyperthyroidism and ophthalmopathy.

The sample in question was peripheral blood mononuclear cells (PBMCs), obtained at new diagnosis, from a patient treated with antithyroid drugs. The source of these receptors is a man in his forties with Graves disease.

The CDR3 region has the DNA TGCAGCAGAAGACTCGGGAGGTCCTATAATTCACCCCTCCACTTT. This gives the protein CSRRLGRSYNSPLHF. The chain combines TRBV20-1 with TRBJ1-6, with D uncertain. Germline V lookup: CDR1 DFQATT, CDR2 SNEGSKA (reference sequence). The CDR3 extends over 15 amino acids.

Ten or more counts support this clonotype. This sequence joins TRBV6-2 or TRBV6-3 and TRBJ2-3; 12 nucleotides line up with TRBD2. Germline V gene lookup returns CDR1 MNHEY and CDR2 SVGEGT. CDR3 size: 16 residues. The V segment lost 5 bases and the J segment 5 bases; nucleotides outside the gene matches: 8. The CDR3 is CASSRGTSGRGDTQYF. DNA of the CDR3: TGTGCCAGCAGTAGGGGGACTAGCGGGCGAGGAGATACGCAGTATTTT.

This clonotype was seen many times. With a much larger clone just one base away, this may be a read error. CDR3 amino acids: CASSLDKNTEAFF. The CDR3 nucleotides are TGTGCCAGCAGCTTAGATAAGAACACTGAAGCTTTCTTT. The chain joins TRBV11-3 to TRBJ1-1, with D uncertain. This CDR3 is 13 amino acids long. Between the trimmed V and J ends, which lost 0 bases and 1 base, there was a span of 3 bases. Germline CDR1 and CDR2: SGHNT and YENEEA.

The chain joins TRBV6-1 to TRBJ2-3; 7 bases are a match to TRBD2. The germline gives CDR1 MNHNS, CDR2 SASEGT. The CDR3 is made up of 14 amino acids. Trimming cost V 5 bases and J 5 bases; bases outside gene matches: 7. The CDR3 spells CASSRRGDQDTQYF. CDR3 DNA sequence: TGTGCCAGCAGTCGACGGGGGGATCAAGATACGCAGTATTTT.

Only a few counts were recorded for this clonotype. This chain joins TRBV30 and TRBJ2-5, with no clear D. V shed 1 base and J shed 3 bases, with 3 bases lying between them. The germline CDR1 and CDR2 sequences are GTSNPN and SVGIG (reference sequence). This CDR3 has 11 amino acids. The CDR3 bases are TGTGCCTGGAGTGCGGAAGAGACCCAGTACTTC. Protein: CAWSAEETQYF.

This chain uses TRBV30 with TRBJ2-1, with D perhaps matching TRBD1 (5 bases). Germline V gene sequence: CDR1 GTSNPN, CDR2 SVGIG (reference sequence). The CDR3 runs to 15 residues. The germline V and J ends were trimmed by 0 bases and 3 bases, with 12 bases remaining between them. The CDR3 is CAWSVLRQSYNEQFF. CDR3 DNA sequence: TGTGCCTGGAGTGTACTGAGACAGAGCTACAATGAGCAGTTCTTC.

This chain connects TRBV4-1 to TRBJ2-3; tentative D call: TRBD1 (6 bases). The length of the CDR3 is 17 residues. V was clipped by 3 bases and J by 0 bases, with 16 bases between them. CDR1 and CDR2 from the germline V gene are MGHRA and YSYEKL. CDR3 protein: CASSQGHRELSTDTQYF. CDR3 coding DNA: TGCGCCAGCAGCCAGGGACACAGGGAGCTCAGCACAGATACGCAGTATTTT.

The J gene is TRBJ1-5, the V gene TRBV11-2; D gene unclear. Germline V lookup: CDR1 SGHAT, CDR2 FQNNGV. Trimming stripped 1 base from V and 9 bases from J, with 10 bases between. The CDR3 has 13 residues. In DNA form, the CDR3 reads TGTGCCAGCAGCTTAGGGATCGGGCGGCCCCAGCATTTT. Translation gives CASSLGIGRPQHF.

Ten or more counts support this clonotype. This CDR3 reads CASSSPQSEAFF. The CDR3 bases are TGTGCCAGCAGTTCACCCCAGTCTGAAGCTTTCTTT. This rearrangement joins TRBV28 to TRBJ1-1; D remains ambiguous. Germline lookup yields CDR1 MDHEN and CDR2 SYDVKM. The CDR3 is 12 residues long. V was shortened by 4 bases and J by 6 bases, with 9 bases between the two germline ends.

Many counts were recorded for this clonotype. In DNA, the CDR3 is TGCAGTGCAGAAGAGGGACAGGGGGCGGAAAAACTGTTTTTT. Its translation: CSAEEGQGAEKLFF. The V gene is TRBV20-1, the J gene TRBJ1-4; 12 nucleotides agree with TRBD1. V lost 6 bases to trimming and J lost 8 bases; unmatched junction nucleotides: 7. The germline gives CDR1 DFQATT, CDR2 SNEGSKA (reference sequence). CDR3 size: 14 residues.

This clonotype was seen many times. The V gene is TRBV7-3, the J gene TRBJ2-2, with D unresolved. Trimming removed 5 bases from V and 7 bases from J, with 11 bases in between. The CDR3 is 13 amino acids. Looked up from germline, CDR1 is SGHTA and CDR2 is FQGTGA. As DNA, the CDR3 is TGTGCCAGCAGCGTAAATATGGGCGGGGAGCTGTTTTTT. It encodes CASSVNMGGELFF.

The chain links TRBV28 to TRBJ2-1; TRBD2 aligns across 10 bases. V trimming: 2 bases; J trimming: 7 bases; junction bases outside the gene matches: 8. Germline values: CDR1 MDHEN, CDR2 SYDVKM. This CDR3 has 16 amino acids. For the CDR3, the DNA is TGTGCCAGCAGTTTACCAGCGGGGGGGGCGGGGAATGAGCAGTTCTTC. The encoded protein is CASSLPAGGAGNEQFF. Full variable domain (remainder filled in from reference TRBV28 and TRBJ2-1): DVKVTQSSRYLVKRTGEKVFLECVQDMDHENMFWYRQDPGLGLRLIYFSYDVKMKEKGDIPEGYSVSREKKERFSLILESASTNQTSMYLCASSLPAGGAGNEQFFGPGTRLTVL.

This clonotype has a count of ten or more. The V gene is TRBV11-3, the J gene TRBJ1-2; 8 bases agree with TRBD1. Germline V CDR1 and CDR2: SGHNT, YENEEA. Losses at the gene ends were 4 bases for V and 7 bases for J; bases not matched to a gene: 11. The CDR3 loop spans 15 amino acids. The CDR3 protein is CASSSYRDRRLGYTF. As DNA, the CDR3 is TGTGCCAGCAGCTCATACCGGGACAGGCGACTTGGCTACACCTTC.

This clonotype has at least ten counts. V usage is TRBV7-9 and J usage is TRBJ2-1, with D possibly matching TRBD1 (5 bases). The CDR3 covers 12 residues. Germline assignment: CDR1 SEHNR and CDR2 FQNEAQ (reference sequence). Trimming removed 5 bases from V and 13 bases from J, with 15 bases in between. The CDR3 DNA reads TGTGCCAGCAGCAAAGTGGGGCAGGGTCAGTTCTTC. As protein: CASSKVGQGQFF. The complete variable domain, with remaining parts taken from reference TRBV7-9 and TRBJ2-1, reads DTGVSQNPRHKITKRGQNVTFRCDPISEHNRLYWYRQTLGQGPEFLTYFQNEAQLEKSRLLSDRFSAERPKGSFSTLEIQRTEQGDSAMYLCASSKVGQGQFFGPGTRLTVL.

The chain couples TRBV11-3 to TRBJ2-1, with a possible D match to TRBD2 (7 bases). CDR1 SGHNT and CDR2 YENEEA come from the germline V gene. There are 15 residues in the CDR3. Trimming left V 1 base short and J 7 bases short, with 14 bases between. CDR3 sequence (DNA): TGTGCCAGCAGCTTAGCCGGGGGGCCGGGTAATGAGCAGTTCTTC. Residues: CASSLAGGPGNEQFF. Drawing the rest from reference TRBV11-3 and TRBJ2-1, the complete variable domain is EAGVVQSPRYKIIEKKQPVAFWCNPISGHNTLYWYLQNLGQGPELLIRYENEEAVDDSQLPKDRFSAERLKGVDSTLKIQPAELGDSAVYLCASSLAGGPGNEQFFGPGTRLTVL.

This chain joins TRBV7-2 and TRBJ2-3; TRBD2 matches at 10 bases. The germline V gene has CDR1 SGHTA and CDR2 FQGNSA. The ends lost 7 bases at V and 2 bases at J; junction bases unmatched: 9. CDR3 length equals 16 residues. CDR3 sequence: CASTLLLAGNTDTQYF. Written as DNA, the CDR3 is TGTGCCAGCACCCTCTTACTAGCGGGGAACACAGATACGCAGTATTTT. Filled out from reference TRBV7-2 and TRBJ2-3, the complete variable domain reads GAGVSQSPSNKVTEKGKDVELRCDPISGHTALYWYRQSLGQGLEFLIYFQGNSAPDKSGLPSDRFSAERTGGSVSTLTIQRTQQEDSAVYLCASTLLLAGNTDTQYFGPGTRLTVL.

This clonotype was found a few times. The rearrangement uses TRBV19 and TRBJ2-2, with D unresolved. V was shortened by 6 bases and J by 6 bases, with 20 bases between the two germline ends. The CDR3 length is 16 residues. CDR1 LNHDA and CDR2 SQIVND come from the germline V gene (reference sequence). The CDR3 loop is CASRKLVTWPAGELFF. The CDR3 nucleotides read TGTGCCAGTAGAAAGCTTGTTACGTGGCCGGCCGGGGAGCTGTTTTTT.

This clonotype has ten or more counts. The rearrangement links TRBV3-1 to TRBJ2-1, with TRBD2 matching over 8 bases. The J segment lost 6 bases and the V segment lost 3 bases, leaving 10 bases of the junction unmatched. The CDR3 runs to 16 residues. From germline, CDR1 is LGHDT and CDR2 YNNKEL (reference sequence). The CDR3, as DNA: TGTGCCAGCAGCCAGGAAGGGCGGGGGGCGGGCAATGAGCAGTTCTTC. Residues: CASSQEGRGAGNEQFF.